Each of the 4 T cell receptor beta chains below was sequenced from the same sample in a study of shared clonotypes between healthy human individuals. TCRdb's table, derived via immunoSEQ multiplex PCR, lists solely in-frame clones and lacks some. The sample lists about 1.1 million clones, more than 75% occurring once. Sequenced material: memory CD4+ T cells from PBMCs. Subset in this sample: CD45RA-negative fraction. These receptors were obtained from a man between 18 and 35 years old in good health. Some clones in this sample may be carry-over from other donors' samples.

The chain couples TRBV29-1 to TRBJ1-1; perhaps TRBD1 as D (6 bases). This CDR3 contains 14 residues. The V end was cut by 6 bases, the J end by 4 bases, with 18 bases between. The germline V gene has CDR1 SQVTM and CDR2 ANQGSEA. The CDR3 sequence: CSVASRGALTEAFF. The CDR3 DNA follows: TGCAGCGTCGCGAGTAGGGGGGCGCTCACTGAAGCTTTCTTT. Looking up the rest from reference TRBV29-1 and TRBJ1-1 gives the full variable domain: SAVISQKPSRDICQRGTSLTIQCQVDSQVTMMFWYRQQPGQSLTLIATANQGSEATYESGFVIDKFPISRPNLTFSTLTVSNMSPEDSSIYLCSVASRGALTEAFFGQGTRLTVV.

The CDR3 loop reads CASSQSTGGRNTEAFF. CDR3 coding DNA: TGCGCCAGCAGCCAATCGACAGGGGGGAGGAACACTGAAGCTTTCTTT. The chain recombines TRBV4-1 with TRBJ1-1; TRBD1 agrees at 9 bases. This CDR3 region has 16 residues. Trimming cost V 2 bases and J 1 base; bases outside gene matches: 5. Germline V gives CDR1 MGHRA, CDR2 YSYEKL.

V gene TRBV7-6 combines with J gene TRBJ2-1; the D is unclear. V was shortened by 2 bases and J by 3 bases, with 5 bases between the two germline ends. CDR1 and CDR2 from the germline V gene are SGHVS and FNYEAQ. This CDR3 contains 13 residues. CDR3 DNA: TGTGCCAGCAGCTTAACTCACTACAATGAGCAGTTCTTC. Protein product: CASSLTHYNEQFF.

V and J are TRBV11-2 and TRBJ2-7; tentative D call: TRBD2 (5 bases). Germline V CDR1 and CDR2: SGHAT, FQNNGV. V was shortened by 5 bases and J by 3 bases, with 14 bases between the two germline ends. The CDR3 is 14 amino acids. The CDR3 protein is CASSPRREGYEQYF. Written as DNA, the CDR3 is TGTGCCAGCAGCCCCCGACGTGAGGGCTACGAGCAGTACTTC. Complete variable domain (other parts from reference TRBV11-2 and TRBJ2-7): EAGVAQSPRYKIIEKRQSVAFWCNPISGHATLYWYQQILGQGPKLLIQFQNNGVVDDSQLPKDRFSAERLKGVDSTLKIQPAKLEDSAVYLCASSPRREGYEQYFGPGTRLTVT.